The sample holds a few counts of the clone carrying this T cell receptor (beta chain). Its antigen is still unknown. The data originate from a study of T-cell reconstitution after alpha-beta-depleted transplantation in children. Study-wide points: Some patients showed high day-60 TCRbeta diversity, which derived from surviving recipient T cells and thymic progenitors. Hyperexpanded clones declined; after one year, newly produced T cells mostly supplied diversity. Where alpha-beta T cells came from about two months after transplant was reportedly several hundred expanded graft clones.

Looked up from germline, CDR1 is MNHNS and CDR2 is SASEGT. V shed 7 bases and J shed 2 bases, with 14 bases lying between them. The CDR3 runs to 14 residues. It was with unique molecular identifiers that the TCRbeta library was prepared. From the PCR reads, TCRdb called clonotypes with MiXCR, one entry per CDR3 protein. In the table there are hundreds of thousands of distinct CDR3 sequences, approximately 19% of which are singletons. V usage is TRBV6-1 and J usage is TRBJ1-1, with D possibly being TRBD1 (5 bases). The material was PBMCs, mostly from graft donor cells, obtained 360 days after TCRalphabeta/CD19-depleted stem cell transplant. This TCR came from a male patient between 2 and 10 years old who had a stem cell transplant for acute lymphoblastic leukemia, so the T cells may come from the graft donor. The CDR3 DNA reads as TGTGCCAGCACTACGGGTGGGGGTAACACTGAAGCTTTCTTT. It specifies CASTTGGGNTEAFF.